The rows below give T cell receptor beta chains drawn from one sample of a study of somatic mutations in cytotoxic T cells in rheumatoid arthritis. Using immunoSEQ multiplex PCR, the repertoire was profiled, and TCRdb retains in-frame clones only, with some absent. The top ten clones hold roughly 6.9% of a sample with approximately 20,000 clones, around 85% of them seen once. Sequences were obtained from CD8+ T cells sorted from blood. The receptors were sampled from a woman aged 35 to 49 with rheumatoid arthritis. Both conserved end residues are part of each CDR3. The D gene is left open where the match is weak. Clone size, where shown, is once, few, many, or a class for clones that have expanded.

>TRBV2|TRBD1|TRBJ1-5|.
TGTGCCAGCAGTGCGCGGACAGGGGGCATAAGAGGCAATCAGCCCCAGCATTTT
CASSARTGGIRGNQPQHF
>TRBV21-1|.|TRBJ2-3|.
TGTGCCAGCAGCACACAGACTAGCGGAAGCACAGATACGCAGTATTTT
CASSTQTSGSTDTQYF
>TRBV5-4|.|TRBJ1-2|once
TGTGCCAGCAGCTTTCGCGGAGGGGTCAACTATGGCTACACCTTC
CASSFRGGVNYGYTF
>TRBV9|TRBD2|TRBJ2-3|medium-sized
TGTGCCAGCAGCGTAGATGGACTAGCGGGGGGGACAGATACGCAGTATTTT
CASSVDGLAGGTDTQYF
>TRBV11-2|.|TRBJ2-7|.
TGTGCCAGCCTCGGGGGCTACGAGCAGTACTTC
CASLGGYEQYF
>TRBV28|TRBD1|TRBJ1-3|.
TGTGCCAGCAGCCGTCCCGGGACAGGGGCTCCGGGAAACACCATATATTTT
CASSRPGTGAPGNTIYF
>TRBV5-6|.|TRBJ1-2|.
TGTGCCGGCAGCTTGGATCAGGCCTACTATGGCTACACCTTC
CAGSLDQAYYGYTF
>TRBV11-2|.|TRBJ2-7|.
TGTGCCAGCAGCCAAGGGCTAGCAAGTATCGACGAGCAGTACTTC
CASSQGLASIDEQYF
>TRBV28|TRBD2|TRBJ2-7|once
TGTGCCAGCAGGCCTAGCGGGGGTGACGACTTGAACTACGAGCAGTACTTC
CASRPSGGDDLNYEQYF
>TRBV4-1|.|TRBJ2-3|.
TGCGCCAGCAGCCAAGAAGATCCGACAGACGGCACAGATACGCAGTATTTT
CASSQEDPTDGTDTQYF
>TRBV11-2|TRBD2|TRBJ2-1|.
TGTGCCAGCAGTTCAGGACTAGCGGGAGTCGGTCTTGAGCAGTTCTTC
CASSSGLAGVGLEQFF
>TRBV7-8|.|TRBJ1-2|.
TGTGCCAGCAGCTTGGAAAGGGGCCTGTCGTATGGCTACACCTTC
CASSLERGLSYGYTF
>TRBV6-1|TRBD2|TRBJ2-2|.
TGTGCCAGCAGTGCGCCCAGCGGGGGGGCGATCACCGGGGAGCTGTTTTTT
CASSAPSGGAITGELFF
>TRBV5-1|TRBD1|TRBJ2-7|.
TGCGCCAGCAGCTTAACGACAGGGGGGACTGAAGAGCAGTACTTC
CASSLTTGGTEEQYF
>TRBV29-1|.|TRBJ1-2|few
TGCAGCGTTGCCGACGACAGGACCAACTATGGCTACACCTTC
CSVADDRTNYGYTF
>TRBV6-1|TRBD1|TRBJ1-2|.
TGTGCCAGCAGCCGGACAGGGACTAACTATGGCTACACCTTC
CASSRTGTNYGYTF
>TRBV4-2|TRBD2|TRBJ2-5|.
TGTGCCAGCAGCCAAGAGCCTGACGGGGGGAGAGAGACCCAGTACTTC
CASSQEPDGGRETQYF
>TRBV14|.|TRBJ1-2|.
TGTGCCAGCAGCCAAGTCGCCCGGAGTGGCTACACCTTC
CASSQVARSGYTF
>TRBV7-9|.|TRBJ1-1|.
TGTGCCAGCAGCTTAGCCTCGGGCACTGAAGCTTTCTTT
CASSLASGTEAFF
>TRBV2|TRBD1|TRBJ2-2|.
TGTGCCAGCAGAGGGACAGGCGGGGAGCTGTTTTTT
CASRGTGGELFF
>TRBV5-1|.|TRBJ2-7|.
TGCGCCAGCAGCTTTGAACAGAGCTACGAGCAGTACTTC
CASSFEQSYEQYF
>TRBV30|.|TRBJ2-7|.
TGTGCCTGGAGTGTACAGGGACCCTACGAGCAGTACTTC
CAWSVQGPYEQYF
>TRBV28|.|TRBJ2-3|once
TGTGCCAGCAGTTTCCCGGCTGAGGCGGGCACAGATACGCAGTATTTT
CASSFPAEAGTDTQYF
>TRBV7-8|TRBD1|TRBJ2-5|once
TGTGCCAGCAGCCAGGACAGGGCTGAGACCCAGTACTTC
CASSQDRAETQYF
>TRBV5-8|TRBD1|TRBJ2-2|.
TGTGCCAGCAGCTCCCGGGACAGGGCGAACACCGGGGAGCTGTTTTTT
CASSSRDRANTGELFF